These T cell receptor beta chains were read from a single sample in a study of STAT5B mutations in CD4+ large granular lymphocyte leukemia. Libraries were prepared by immunoSEQ multiplex PCR; TCRdb keeps only in-frame clonotypes and omits some of them. The profile covers 20,000 to 25,000 clones, with around 80% appearing a single time and 0.4% to 0.45% taken by the ten largest. Sequenced sample: CD4+ T cells from blood buffy coats. Every receptor here comes from a human donor in good health. Each CDR3 is given with its conserved first and last residue. D genes are given only for firm matches. Only some rows state a clone size, as once, few, many or a class for expanded clones.

J: TRBJ2-3
V: TRBV13
size: .
length: 12
D: .
DNA: TGTGCCAGCAGCTTATCTTCGTTTACGCAGTATTTT
CDR3: CASSLSSFTQYF

J: TRBJ1-1
V: TRBV11-3
size: .
length: 15
D: .
DNA: TGTGCCAGCAGCTTAGAAGGGACAAGGGGGACTGAAGCTTTCTTT
CDR3: CASSLEGTRGTEAFF

J: TRBJ2-5
V: TRBV20-1
size: .
length: 10
D: .
DNA: TGCAGTGACCCTCCAGAGACCCAGTACTTC
CDR3: CSDPPETQYF

J: TRBJ2-7
V: TRBV11-3
size: .
length: 15
D: TRBD2
DNA: TGTGCCAGCAGCTTAGGAAGCGGGAGCTTCTACGAGCAGTACTTC
CDR3: CASSLGSGSFYEQYF

J: TRBJ2-3
V: TRBV11-3
size: .
length: 15
D: .
DNA: TGTGCCAGCAGCTTAAACGCGGGACAGTTTGCGGCGCAGTATTTT
CDR3: CASSLNAGQFAAQYF

J: TRBJ2-2
V: TRBV14
size: .
length: 17
D: .
DNA: TGTGCCAGCAGCCAGACTCGAGGGGGATGGGGCGGAAGGGAGCTGTTTTTT
CDR3: CASSQTRGGWGGRELFF

J: TRBJ1-3
V: TRBV18
size: .
length: 17
D: .
DNA: TGTGCCAGCTCACCAAGCCGCCAGGGCCTCGGTGGAAACACCATATATTTT
CDR3: CASSPSRQGLGGNTIYF

J: TRBJ1-5
V: TRBV28
size: .
length: 15
D: TRBD1
DNA: TGTGCCAGCAGTCCGGGACAGGGGTTTTATCAGCCCCAGCATTTT
CDR3: CASSPGQGFYQPQHF

J: TRBJ2-1
V: TRBV5-6
size: .
length: 11
D: .
DNA: TGTGCCAGCAGACGGATGGATGAGCAGTTCTTC
CDR3: CASRRMDEQFF

J: TRBJ1-2
V: TRBV25-1
size: few
length: 11
D: .
DNA: TGTGCCAGCAGATCAGGGCGAGGCTACACCTTC
CDR3: CASRSGRGYTF

J: TRBJ2-1
V: TRBV10-3
size: once
length: 15
D: TRBD2
DNA: TGTGCCATCAGTGAGGGAGCGGGAGGGCCCTATGAGCAGTTCTTC
CDR3: CAISEGAGGPYEQFF

J: TRBJ2-1
V: TRBV10-3
size: .
length: 14
D: .
DNA: TGTGCCATCAGTGGGGGGACCAACTACAATGAGCAGTTCTTC
CDR3: CAISGGTNYNEQFF

J: TRBJ1-1
V: TRBV6-4
size: few
length: 14
D: .
DNA: TGTGCCAGCAGTGACTCCACGGCCTCGACTGAAGCTTTCTTT
CDR3: CASSDSTASTEAFF

J: TRBJ2-7
V: TRBV27
size: .
length: 13
D: .
DNA: TGTGCCAGCAGGGACCGGGGCACGTACGAGCAGTACTTC
CDR3: CASRDRGTYEQYF

J: TRBJ1-3
V: TRBV7-8
size: .
length: 14
D: .
DNA: TGTGCCAGCAGCTTCGGGACCACGGGAAACACCATATATTTT
CDR3: CASSFGTTGNTIYF

J: TRBJ1-4
V: TRBV27
size: few
length: 13
D: .
DNA: TGTGCCAGCAGTTCGACAGTATTTCAAAAACTGTTTTTT
CDR3: CASSSTVFQKLFF

J: TRBJ2-3
V: TRBV11-2
size: .
length: 14
D: .
DNA: TGTGCCAGCAGCTTATTTTGGGACACAGATACGCAGTATTTT
CDR3: CASSLFWDTDTQYF

J: TRBJ1-6
V: TRBV2
size: .
length: 14
D: TRBD1
DNA: TGTGCCAGCACGACGGACAGGGACGATTCACCCCTCCACTTT
CDR3: CASTTDRDDSPLHF

J: TRBJ2-7
V: TRBV7-6
size: .
length: 14
D: .
DNA: TGTGCCAGCAGCTTAGCAGGGGACTTCCACGAGCAGTACTTC
CDR3: CASSLAGDFHEQYF

J: TRBJ2-7
V: TRBV30
size: once
length: 15
D: TRBD2
DNA: TGTGCCTGGAGTGTACTAGCGGGCAACTCCTACGAGCAGTACTTC
CDR3: CAWSVLAGNSYEQYF

J: TRBJ1-3
V: TRBV18
size: .
length: 16
D: TRBD1
DNA: TGTGCCAGCTCACCCCCAACAGGGGGCCGGGGAAACACCATATATTTT
CDR3: CASSPPTGGRGNTIYF

J: TRBJ2-3
V: TRBV19
size: .
length: 15
D: TRBD2
DNA: TGTGCCAGTCGCTTCGGACTAGCGGGAGTAGATACGCAGTATTTT
CDR3: CASRFGLAGVDTQYF

J: TRBJ1-6
V: TRBV2
size: .
length: 12
D: .
DNA: TGTGCCAGCAGTGGAGGAAATTCACCCCTCCACTTT
CDR3: CASSGGNSPLHF

J: TRBJ2-5
V: TRBV5-4
size: .
length: 16
D: .
DNA: TGTGCCAGCAGCTTGGGTTTGGGCCGAGGGCAAGAGACCCAGTACTTC
CDR3: CASSLGLGRGQETQYF

J: TRBJ1-6
V: TRBV6-1
size: .
length: 15
D: TRBD1
DNA: TGTGCCAGCAGTCTTCAGGGGGCCATAGATTCACCCCTCCACTTT
CDR3: CASSLQGAIDSPLHF

J: TRBJ1-1
V: TRBV5-1
size: .
length: 15
D: .
DNA: TGCGCCAGCAGCTTGGCCTTAGCAGGGGCCACTGAAGCTTTCTTT
CDR3: CASSLALAGATEAFF

J: TRBJ1-1
V: TRBV6-1
size: .
length: 13
D: TRBD1
DNA: TGTGCCAGCAGTCGGGACAGGGACACTGAAGCTTTCTTT
CDR3: CASSRDRDTEAFF

J: TRBJ2-3
V: TRBV4-1
size: .
length: 17
D: TRBD2
DNA: TGCGCCAGCAGCCAAGGGACTAGCGGGAGGGCCACCGATACGCAGTATTTT
CDR3: CASSQGTSGRATDTQYF

J: TRBJ1-1
V: TRBV6-1
size: .
length: 14
D: .
DNA: TGTGCCAGCAGGGACATCAATAAGAACACTGAAGCTTTCTTT
CDR3: CASRDINKNTEAFF

J: TRBJ1-5
V: TRBV30
size: .
length: 12
D: TRBD1
DNA: TGTGCCTGGAGTGCAGGGGGCCCGCCCCAGCATTTT
CDR3: CAWSAGGPPQHF

J: TRBJ1-5
V: TRBV2
size: .
length: 12
D: .
DNA: TGTGCCAGCGGAGGGGGGGATCAGCCCCAGCATTTT
CDR3: CASGGGDQPQHF

J: TRBJ1-6
V: TRBV10-3
size: .
length: 15
D: TRBD1
DNA: TGTGCCATCAGTACGCCGGACAGGGTGGGTTCACCCCTCCACTTT
CDR3: CAISTPDRVGSPLHF

J: TRBJ2-3
V: TRBV19
size: .
length: 14
D: .
DNA: TGTGCCAGTAGTGAAGGCAAGGGCACAGATACGCAGTATTTT
CDR3: CASSEGKGTDTQYF

J: TRBJ2-1
V: TRBV9
size: .
length: 15
D: TRBD2
DNA: TGTGCCAGCAGCGTACAGGCGGGAGGTTGGAATGAGCAGTTCTTC
CDR3: CASSVQAGGWNEQFF

J: TRBJ2-3
V: TRBV29-1
size: .
length: 16
D: TRBD2
DNA: TGCAGCGTCCTCGGACAGCAAGCGGGAGGGACAGATACGCAGTATTTT
CDR3: CSVLGQQAGGTDTQYF

J: TRBJ2-3
V: TRBV4-1
size: .
length: 16
D: TRBD2
DNA: TGCGCCAGCAGCCAAGAACTAGCGGGAGCTACAGATACGCAGTATTTT
CDR3: CASSQELAGATDTQYF

J: TRBJ1-1
V: TRBV6-1
size: .
length: 13
D: .
DNA: TGTGCCAGCAGTGTACAGGGTAACACTGAAGCTTTCTTT
CDR3: CASSVQGNTEAFF

J: TRBJ2-7
V: TRBV6-6
size: .
length: 15
D: TRBD1
DNA: TGTGCCAGCAGCCTCGGACAGGGGATATCCTACGAGCAGTACTTC
CDR3: CASSLGQGISYEQYF

J: TRBJ1-1
V: TRBV19
size: few
length: 15
D: .
DNA: TGTGCCAGTAGAGGACAGTGGGGCATGAACACTGAAGCTTTCTTT
CDR3: CASRGQWGMNTEAFF

J: TRBJ2-6
V: TRBV2
size: .
length: 17
D: TRBD1
DNA: TGTGCCAGCTGCCGGGACAGGGGCGTCTCTGGGGCCAACGTCCTGACTTTC
CDR3: CASCRDRGVSGANVLTF

J: TRBJ1-1
V: TRBV6-1
size: few
length: 15
D: TRBD1
DNA: TGTGCCAGCAGCACAGGGGGCGGGTTGAACACTGAAGCTTTCTTT
CDR3: CASSTGGGLNTEAFF

J: TRBJ1-2
V: TRBV5-4
size: .
length: 15
D: TRBD1
DNA: TGTGCCAGCAGCCTGGACGGACAGGGTGACTATGGCTACACCTTC
CDR3: CASSLDGQGDYGYTF

J: TRBJ2-4
V: TRBV5-8
size: once
length: 17
D: TRBD2
DNA: TGTGCCAGCAGCTTCGTAACTAGCGGGATGGACAAAAACATTCAGTACTTC
CDR3: CASSFVTSGMDKNIQYF

J: TRBJ1-1
V: TRBV5-8
size: .
length: 15
D: TRBD1
DNA: TGTGCCAGCAGCAAAGGGACAGGGAGGAACACTGAAGCTTTCTTT
CDR3: CASSKGTGRNTEAFF

J: TRBJ2-5
V: TRBV6-1
size: .
length: 13
D: .
DNA: TGTGCCAGCAGGAAGACAGATCAAGAGACCCAGTACTTC
CDR3: CASRKTDQETQYF

J: TRBJ1-6
V: TRBV5-1
size: .
length: 16
D: .
DNA: TGCGCCAGCAGCCCGGACGGGAGCTCCTATAATTCACCCCTCCACTTT
CDR3: CASSPDGSSYNSPLHF

J: TRBJ1-5
V: TRBV7-8
size: .
length: 15
D: .
DNA: TGTGCCAGCAGCTCGGGACTCCATAGCAATCAGCCCCAGCATTTT
CDR3: CASSSGLHSNQPQHF

J: TRBJ2-5
V: TRBV6-6
size: .
length: 10
D: .
DNA: TGTGCCAGCAGCTCAGAGACCCAGTACTTC
CDR3: CASSSETQYF